The present TCR beta chain was sequenced within a study of blood T cell repertoires in COVID-19. Source study methods: Amplification from reference gene primers served as the basis for estimated nucleated cell counts. The assay was immunoSEQ multiplex PCR, and TCRdb's table has in-frame clones only and misses some. V and J calls and clone size are as listed in that table; D and trimming were resolved from the DNA. The data show 250,000 to 400,000 clones, around 90% seen once. The CDR3 runs 13 residues. Per the germline V gene, CDR1 is ENHRY and CDR2 is SYGVKD. V shed 10 bases and J shed 4 bases, with 16 bases lying between them.

The sequencing input was peripheral blood. This chain joins TRBV10-3 and TRBJ1-1; D may be TRBD1 (5 bases). The clonotype originates from a man aged 45-60 years with active or convalescent COVID-19. This chain's CDR3 is CATWGGTGTEAFF. In nucleotides, the CDR3 is TGTGCCACCTGGGGGGGGACGGGCACTGAAGCTTTCTTT.